The clone carrying this T cell receptor (beta chain) showed up just a few times. This entry is derived from a study of cytomegalovirus exposure and HLA in healthy donors. V was pared by 5 bases and J by 2 bases, with 18 bases between. The germline CDR1 and CDR2 sequences are LGHNA and YNFKEQ. This CDR3 is built from 16 residues. PCR employed 60 Vbeta and 13 Jbeta primers. Measured with immunoSEQ multiplex PCR; TCRdb has only the in-frame clones, and not every one. The data contain a few hundred thousand clones, about 70% of them singletons. This receptor was obtained from a woman aged 25-40 years in good health and CMV-seronegative. The sample was PBMCs. The chain links TRBV4-2 to TRBJ1-1; D remains ambiguous. DNA for the CDR3: TGTGCCAGCAGCTCGCCAGACTTCCAAGGAAACACTGAAGCTTTCTTT. It encodes CASSSPDFQGNTEAFF.